One and the same sample provided the 24 T cell receptor beta chains below, sequenced in a study of T cells in women clearing cervical HPV infection. Produced via immunoSEQ multiplex PCR; TCRdb's table is partial and in-frame only. The listing contains 39,000 or so clones. Sequences were obtained from blood buffy coat. Source of these receptors: a woman between 18 and 69 years old with a cervical HPV16 infection that either progressed to CIN3+ or cleared (not recorded which).

To note about this clone: The DNA ends 3 residues before the CDR3 does, and the rest of the CDR3 is filled in from the germline J gene. The V and J genes are TRBV7-3 and TRBJ2-4; TRBD1 might be the D (6 bases). The CDR3 is 15 residues long. Germline V gene sequence: CDR1 SGHTA, CDR2 FQGTGA. The CDR3 region is CASSPSGTLQETQYF. The sequenced part of the CDR3 DNA is TGTGCCAGCAGCCCCTCCGGGACACTCCAAGAGACT.

Notes on this clone: The read terminates 3 residues ahead of where the CDR3 ends, so the germline J gene completes it. The chain employs TRBV7-9 and TRBJ1-2, with 7 bases lining up with TRBD1. Germline V lookup: CDR1 SEHNR, CDR2 FQNEAQ (reference sequence). This CDR3 region has 14 residues. The CDR3 spells CASSLEQGTHGYTF. The sequenced CDR3 bases are TGTGCCAGCAGCTTAGAACAGGGGACACACGGC.

A remark on this clone: The CDR3 goes on 3 residues after the read ends, and that part is filled in from the germline J gene. The chain recombines TRBV18 with TRBJ2-4; D possibly corresponds to TRBD1 (5 bases). CDR1 is KGHSH and CDR2 is LQKENI in the germline V gene. The CDR3 extends over 15 amino acids. CDR3 DNA (partial): TGTGCCAGCTCGCCCAGGGCCGCGGTAAACTATGGT. Translation: CASSPRAAVNYG. The entire CDR3 protein is CASSPRAAVNYGQYF. Together with reference TRBV18 and TRBJ2-4, the CDR3 gives the full variable domain: NAGVMQNPRHLVRRRGQEARLRCSPMKGHSHVYWYRQLPEEGLKFMVYLQKENIIDESGMPKERFSAEFPKEGPSILRIQQVVRGDSAAYFCASSPRAAVNYGQYFGAGTRLSVL.

Turning to this clone: The sequence runs out 3 residues before the end of the CDR3; the remainder is reconstructed from the germline J gene. J is TRBJ2-7 and V is TRBV18; D is perhaps TRBD1 (7 bases). The CDR3 consists of 15 residues. In germline, CDR1 is KGHSH, CDR2 LQKENI. The V end was cut by 3 bases, the J end by 3 bases, with 15 bases between. Here the CDR3 reads CASSPSGGKNYEQYF. CDR3 DNA, as far as it was read: TGTGCCAGCTCACCTTCAGGGGGGAAGAACTACGAG.

Regarding this clone: The read gets to within 3 residues of the CDR3 end, and the germline J gene fills in the rest. This chain uses TRBV20-1 with TRBJ2-3; 12 bases map to TRBD2. Germline trimming cut 4 bases from V and 4 bases from J; bases unmatched to any gene: 6. There are 15 residues in the CDR3. Germline assignment: CDR1 DFQATT and CDR2 SNEGSKA (reference sequence). CDR3 residues: CSAIPSGRASDTQYF. The sequenced part of the CDR3 DNA is TGCAGTGCTATCCCTAGCGGGAGGGCGTCAGATACG.

Turning to this clone: The read ends 3 residues shy of where the CDR3 ends; the end is completed using the germline J gene. The gene calls are TRBV7-9 and TRBJ2-5; 10 positions match TRBD2. V shed 3 bases and J 4 bases; nucleotides not matched to a gene: 2. This CDR3 has 14 residues. Germline values: CDR1 SEHNR, CDR2 FQNEAQ (reference sequence). The sequenced CDR3 bases are TGTGCCAGCAGCTTGGAGCGGGGGGGAGAGACC. Its translation: CASSLERGGET. The full CDR3 reads CASSLERGGETQYF.

With regard to this clone: The sequence runs out 3 residues before the end of the CDR3; the remainder is reconstructed from the germline J gene. The sample carries other DNA sequences with the same CDR3. The chain combines TRBV18 with TRBJ1-6; no firm D call. Per germline, CDR1 KGHSH and CDR2 LQKENI. The CDR3 spans 15 residues. V lost 8 bases and J 1 base, leaving 12 bases between the germline ends. CDR3 loop: CASRGGESYNSPLHF. The CDR3 bases that were read are TGTGCCAGCCGCGGCGGGGAATCCTATAATTCACCC.

On this clone: The CDR3 extends 3 residues past the end of the read, so its final part is completed from the germline J gene. V and J are TRBV28 and TRBJ1-2, with D perhaps TRBD1 (6 bases). The CDR3 runs 15 residues. Trimming left V 3 bases short and J 2 bases short, with 13 bases between. Per the germline V gene, CDR1 is MDHEN and CDR2 is SYDVKM. CDR3 DNA (partial): TGTGCCAGCAGTTTTCGGGGGGGCACGAACTATGGC. Protein product: CASSFRGGTNYG. In full, the CDR3 reads CASSFRGGTNYGYTF.

The covered CDR3 bases are TGTGCCTGGAGTGGGACAGGGGATCATCAGCCC. Residues: CAWSGTGDHQP. The complete CDR3 reads CAWSGTGDHQPQHF. This chain uses TRBV30 with TRBJ1-5, with 9 nucleotides matching TRBD1. Read data end 3 residues before the CDR3 end; the end is taken from the germline J gene. V lost 1 base and J lost 5; bases outside the gene matches: 3. This CDR3 is 14 amino acids long. CDR1 and CDR2 from the germline V gene are GTSNPN and SVGIG (reference sequence).

Concerning this clone itself: The CDR3 is cut off 3 residues early in the read; its end comes from the germline J gene. The chain carries TRBV5-1 and TRBJ2-1, with 8 bases aligning to TRBD1. V was clipped by 0 bases and J by 7 bases; unmatched bases: 12. CDR3 length equals 17 residues. Germline V gene data show CDR1 as SGHRS and CDR2 as YFSETQ. CDR3 sequence: CASSLGSQGARSNEQFF. The part of the CDR3 DNA that was read is TGCGCCAGCAGCTTGGGCTCCCAGGGGGCCCGGTCGAATGAG.

To note about this clone: With the read ending 3 residues before the CDR3 end, the germline J gene is used to fill in that end. The gene calls are TRBV30 and TRBJ1-2; TRBD1 is a possible D gene (5 bases). CDR1 is GTSNPN, CDR2 SVGIG, per germline (reference sequence). The CDR3 has 12 residues. Partial CDR3 DNA: TGTGCCTGGAGTGTACGGGGGGGTGAC. This encodes CAWSVRGGD. The whole CDR3 protein is CAWSVRGGDYTF.

With regard to this clone: The read falls 3 residues short of the CDR3 end, and the missing part is taken from the germline J gene. The chain has TRBV19 and TRBJ2-4, with 7 positions matching TRBD1. The CDR3 is made up of 14 amino acids. CDR1 and CDR2 from the germline V gene are LNHDA and SQIVND (reference sequence). The chain's CDR3 is CASSSQGVGYGQYF. The sequenced CDR3 bases are TGTGCCAGTAGCTCCCAGGGGGTAGGGTATGGT.

Comment on this clone: Sequencing ends 3 residues short of the CDR3 end; the germline J gene provides the rest. This sequence joins TRBV2 and TRBJ2-2; 7 positions match TRBD1. Germline V gene sequence: CDR1 SNHLY, CDR2 FYNNEI. J lost 7 bases, V lost 6 bases, and 5 bases had no gene match. The CDR3 runs 13 residues. The CDR3 loop is CASSTGAGGELFF. The covered CDR3 bases are TGTGCCAGCAGCACAGGGGCGGGCGGGGAG.

With regard to this clone: The sequence runs out 3 residues before the end of the CDR3; the remainder is reconstructed from the germline J gene. The chain links TRBV7-6 to TRBJ2-3; the match to TRBD2 covers 12 bases. In germline, CDR1 is SGHVS, CDR2 FNYEAQ. The CDR3 length is 18 residues. CDR3 region: CASSLIPSGGARQETQYF. The sequenced CDR3 bases are TGTGCCAGCAGCTTAATCCCTAGCGGGGGGGCTCGGCAAGAGACG.

Remarks on this clone: The CDR3 end falls 3 residues outside the read, so it is completed with the germline J gene. This chain joins TRBV29-1 and TRBJ1-5; the D gene is possibly TRBD1 (5 bases). V lost 6 bases to trimming and J lost 3 bases, with 18 bases between them. The CDR3 loop spans 15 amino acids. From germline, CDR1 is SQVTM and CDR2 ANQGSEA. CDR3 in amino acids: CSVASAGGINQPQHF. CDR3 DNA, as far as it was read: TGCAGCGTCGCCTCTGCCGGGGGGATCAATCAGCCC.

Comments on this clone: The sequence runs out 3 residues before the end of the CDR3; the remainder is reconstructed from the germline J gene. The chain is built from TRBV5-1 and TRBJ1-1; D call uncertain. The CDR3 consists of 15 residues. Between the trimmed V and J ends, which lost 3 bases and 6 bases, there was a span of 18 bases. Germline CDR1 reads SGHRS; CDR2 reads YFSETQ. CDR3 DNA, as far as it was read: TGCGCCAGCAGCTCTGGTCGGGGTCAATCAGCTGAA. As protein: CASSSGRGQSAE. The CDR3, in full, reads CASSSGRGQSAEAFF.

The CDR3: CAWSKGYRNQDQPQYF. Partial CDR3 DNA: TGTGCCTGGAGTAAGGGGTATCGGAACCAGGATCAGCCT. The chain carries TRBV30 and TRBJ2-4; D possibly corresponds to TRBD1 (5 bases). Coverage ceases 3 residues before the CDR3 finishes, and the germline J gene fills in the end. This CDR3 comprises 16 residues. Germline CDR1 reads GTSNPN; CDR2 reads SVGIG (reference sequence).

Regarding this clone: The CDR3 is cut off 3 residues early in the read; its end comes from the germline J gene. The chain uses TRBV20-1 and TRBJ2-3, with D unclear. CDR1 and CDR2 from the germline V gene are DFQATT and SNEGSKA (reference sequence). V was pared by 1 base and J by 3 bases, with 2 bases between. CDR3 length: 11 residues. The CDR3 bases that were read are TGCAGTGCTAGAGTAACAGATACG. This encodes CSARVTDT. The entire CDR3 is CSARVTDTQYF.

Notes on this clone: The read ends 3 residues shy of where the CDR3 ends; the end is completed using the germline J gene. This chain uses TRBV2 with TRBJ1-1, with D perhaps TRBD1 (6 bases). CDR3 size: 12 residues. Germline CDR1 is SNHLY and CDR2 is FYNNEI. Partial CDR3 DNA: TGTGCCAGCAGCGATAACAGGGCCGCA. As protein: CASSDNRAA. The entire CDR3 is CASSDNRAAAFF.

On this clone: Read sequence stops 3 residues before the CDR3 end, and the germline J gene provides the missing end. This chain connects TRBV5-1 to TRBJ2-1, with 9 nucleotides matching TRBD2. J gave up 9 bases and V 1 base, and 8 bases lay outside the gene matches. The CDR3 has 15 amino acids. Germline V lookup: CDR1 SGHRS, CDR2 YFSETQ. This CDR3 reads CASSLRSSGEGEQFF. The covered CDR3 bases are TGCGCCAGCAGCTTGAGGTCTAGCGGGGAGGGTGAG.

Comment on this clone: The read gets to within 3 residues of the CDR3 end, and the germline J gene fills in the rest. The chain combines TRBV7-6 with TRBJ2-7, with D perhaps TRBD2 (5 bases). Per the germline V gene, CDR1 is SGHVS and CDR2 is FNYEAQ. The CDR3 spans 17 residues. Trimming took 4 bases from V and 3 from J, leaving 22 bases between them. CDR3 loop: CASSSPTDRFGVYEQYF. CDR3 bases read: TGTGCCAGCAGCTCACCTACTGACCGGTTCGGGGTCTACGAG.

Comment on this clone: Mismatch with germline at one junction end may stem from a read error. Sequencing ends 3 residues short of the CDR3 end; the germline J gene provides the rest. The chain links TRBV4-2 to TRBJ2-3, with D perhaps TRBD1 or TRBD2 (6 bases each). This CDR3 spans 15 amino acids. Germline V gene lookup returns CDR1 LGHNA and CDR2 YNFKEQ. This CDR3 reads CASSQSPAGGGTQYF. The CDR3 DNA, read in part, is TGCGCCAGCAGCCAAAGTCCCGCCGGAGGGGGTACG.

With respect to this clone: The CDR3 goes on 3 residues after the read ends, and that part is filled in from the germline J gene. The chain joins TRBV20-1 to TRBJ2-3; TRBD2 matches 9 bases. Unmatched junction bases numbered 6, after V lost 7 bases and J lost 4 bases. CDR1 is DFQATT, CDR2 SNEGSKA, per germline (reference sequence). The CDR3 has 13 amino acids. The DNA read from the CDR3 is TGCAGTGGAGTAGCGGGAGACCCAGATACG. The encoded protein is CSGVAGDPDT. The complete CDR3 protein is CSGVAGDPDTQYF.

A remark on this clone: The read is 3 residues too short to cover the CDR3 end, so that end is filled in from the germline J gene. The chain uses TRBV30 and TRBJ1-6; TRBD1 aligns across 11 bases. Germline V gene sequence: CDR1 GTSNPN, CDR2 SVGIG (reference sequence). The CDR3 sequence is 16 residues long. Germline trimming cut 1 base from V and 9 bases from J; bases unmatched to any gene: 8. The CDR3 bases that were read are TGTGCCTGGAGTGCCCCCGCCGGGACAGGGGGTTCACCC. It is translated as CAWSAPAGTGGSP. The complete CDR3 protein is CAWSAPAGTGGSPLHF.